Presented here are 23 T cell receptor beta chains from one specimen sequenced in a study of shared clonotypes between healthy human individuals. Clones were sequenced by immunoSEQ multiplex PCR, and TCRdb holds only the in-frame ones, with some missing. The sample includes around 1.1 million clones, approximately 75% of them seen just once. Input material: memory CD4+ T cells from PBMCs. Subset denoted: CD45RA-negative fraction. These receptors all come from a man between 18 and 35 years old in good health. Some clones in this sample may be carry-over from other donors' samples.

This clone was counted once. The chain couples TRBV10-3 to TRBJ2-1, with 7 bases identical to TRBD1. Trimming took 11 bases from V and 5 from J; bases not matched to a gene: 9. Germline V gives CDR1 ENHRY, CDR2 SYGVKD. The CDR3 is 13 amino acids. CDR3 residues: CALGDRANNEQFF. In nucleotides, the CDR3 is TGTGCCCTCGGGGACAGAGCGAACAATGAGCAGTTCTTC.

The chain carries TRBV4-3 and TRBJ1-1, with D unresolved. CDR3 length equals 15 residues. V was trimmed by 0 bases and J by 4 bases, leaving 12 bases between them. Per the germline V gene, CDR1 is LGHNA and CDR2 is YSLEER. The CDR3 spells CASSQDRRGATEAFF. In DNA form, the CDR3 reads TGCGCCAGCAGCCAAGATCGGCGGGGAGCCACTGAAGCTTTCTTT.

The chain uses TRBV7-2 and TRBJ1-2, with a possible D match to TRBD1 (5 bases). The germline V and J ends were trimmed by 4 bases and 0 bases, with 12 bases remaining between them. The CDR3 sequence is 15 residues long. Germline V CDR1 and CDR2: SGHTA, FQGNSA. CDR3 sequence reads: CASSYRDGANYGYTF. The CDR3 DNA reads TGTGCCAGCAGCTATAGGGACGGAGCTAACTATGGCTACACCTTC. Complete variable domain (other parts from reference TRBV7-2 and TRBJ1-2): GAGVSQSPSNKVTEKGKDVELRCDPISGHTALYWYRQSLGQGLEFLIYFQGNSAPDKSGLPSDRFSAERTGGSVSTLTIQRTQQEDSAVYLCASSYRDGANYGYTFGSGTRLTVV.

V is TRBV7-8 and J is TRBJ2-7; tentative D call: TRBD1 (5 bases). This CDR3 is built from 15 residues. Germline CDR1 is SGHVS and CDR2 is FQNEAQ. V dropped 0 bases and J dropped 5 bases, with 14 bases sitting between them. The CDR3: CASSLATIGADEQYF. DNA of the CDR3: TGTGCCAGCAGCTTAGCGACCATTGGGGCGGACGAGCAGTACTTC.

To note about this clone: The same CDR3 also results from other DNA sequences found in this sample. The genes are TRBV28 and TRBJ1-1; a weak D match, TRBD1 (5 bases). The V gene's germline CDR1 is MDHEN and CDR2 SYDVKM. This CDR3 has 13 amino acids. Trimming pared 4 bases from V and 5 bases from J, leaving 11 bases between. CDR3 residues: CASSWGGGTEAFF. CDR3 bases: TGTGCCAGCAGTTGGGGGGGAGGAACTGAAGCTTTCTTT.

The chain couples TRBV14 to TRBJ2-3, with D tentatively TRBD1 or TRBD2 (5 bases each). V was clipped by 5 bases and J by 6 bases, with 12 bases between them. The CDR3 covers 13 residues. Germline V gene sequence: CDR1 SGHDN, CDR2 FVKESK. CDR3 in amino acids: CASSWDPADTQYF. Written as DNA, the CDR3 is TGTGCCAGCAGCTGGGACCCCGCCGATACGCAGTATTTT.

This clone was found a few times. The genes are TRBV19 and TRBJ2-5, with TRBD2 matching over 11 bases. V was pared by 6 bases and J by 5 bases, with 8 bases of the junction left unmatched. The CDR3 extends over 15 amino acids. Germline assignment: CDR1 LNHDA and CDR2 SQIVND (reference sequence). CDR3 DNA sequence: TGTGCCAGTAGCCTAGCGGGAGGTAGGCGGGAGACCCAGTACTTC. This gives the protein CASSLAGGRRETQYF. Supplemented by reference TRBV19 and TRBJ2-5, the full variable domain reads DGGITQSPKYLFRKEGQNVTLSCEQNLNHDAMYWYRQDPGQGLRLIYYSQIVNDFQKGDIAEGYSVSREKKESFPLTVTSAQKNPTAFYLCASSLAGGRRETQYFGPGTRLLVL.

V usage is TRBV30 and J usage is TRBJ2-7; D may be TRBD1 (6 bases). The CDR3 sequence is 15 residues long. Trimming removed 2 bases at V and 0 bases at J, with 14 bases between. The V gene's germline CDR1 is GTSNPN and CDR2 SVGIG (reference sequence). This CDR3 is CAWSKDSQSSYEQYF. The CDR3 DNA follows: TGTGCCTGGAGTAAGGACAGCCAGAGCTCCTACGAGCAGTACTTC.

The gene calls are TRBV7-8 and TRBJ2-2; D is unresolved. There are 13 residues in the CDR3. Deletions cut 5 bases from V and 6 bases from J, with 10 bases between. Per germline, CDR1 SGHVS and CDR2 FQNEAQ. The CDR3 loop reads CASSPLSAGELFF. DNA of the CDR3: TGTGCCAGCAGCCCCCTCTCGGCCGGGGAGCTGTTTTTT. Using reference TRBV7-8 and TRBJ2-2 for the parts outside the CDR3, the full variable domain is GAGVSQSPRYKVAKRGQDVALRCDPISGHVSLFWYQQALGQGPEFLTYFQNEAQLDKSGLPSDRFFAERPEGSVSTLKIQRTQQEDSAVYLCASSPLSAGELFFGEGSRLTVL.

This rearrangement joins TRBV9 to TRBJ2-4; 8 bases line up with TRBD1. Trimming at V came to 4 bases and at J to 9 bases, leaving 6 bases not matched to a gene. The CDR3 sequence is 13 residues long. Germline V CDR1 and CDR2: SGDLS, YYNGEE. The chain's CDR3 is CASSSDRGSIQYF. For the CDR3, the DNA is TGTGCCAGCAGCAGTGACAGGGGATCCATTCAGTACTTC.

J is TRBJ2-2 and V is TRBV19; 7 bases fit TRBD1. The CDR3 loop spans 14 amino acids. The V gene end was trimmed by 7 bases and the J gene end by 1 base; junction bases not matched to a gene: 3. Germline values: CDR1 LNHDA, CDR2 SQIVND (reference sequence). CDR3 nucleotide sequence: TGTGCCAGTACCCACAGGGGGAACACCGGGGAGCTGTTTTTT. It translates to CASTHRGNTGELFF.

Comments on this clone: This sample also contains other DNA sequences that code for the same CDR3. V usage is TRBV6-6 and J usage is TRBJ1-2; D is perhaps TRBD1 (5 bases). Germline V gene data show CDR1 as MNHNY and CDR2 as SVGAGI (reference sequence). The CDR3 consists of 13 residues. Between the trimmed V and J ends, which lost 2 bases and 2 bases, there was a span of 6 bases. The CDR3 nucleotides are TGTGCCAGCAGTTACGGGACGAACTATGGCTACACCTTC. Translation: CASSYGTNYGYTF.

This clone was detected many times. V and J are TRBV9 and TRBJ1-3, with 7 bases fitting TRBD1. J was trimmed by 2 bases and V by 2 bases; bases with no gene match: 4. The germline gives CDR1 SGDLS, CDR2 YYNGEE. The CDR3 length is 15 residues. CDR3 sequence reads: CASSVVTGPGNTIYF. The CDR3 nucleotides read TGTGCCAGCAGCGTGGTGACAGGGCCTGGAAACACCATATATTTT.

CDR3 region: CASSGPGGWTEAFF. The CDR3 region has the DNA TGTGCCAGCAGTGGTCCAGGGGGATGGACTGAAGCTTTCTTT. This chain joins TRBV28 and TRBJ1-1; TRBD1 matches at 7 bases. J gave up 5 bases and V 5 bases, and 8 bases lay outside the gene matches. CDR1 MDHEN and CDR2 SYDVKM come from the germline V gene. This CDR3 has 14 residues.

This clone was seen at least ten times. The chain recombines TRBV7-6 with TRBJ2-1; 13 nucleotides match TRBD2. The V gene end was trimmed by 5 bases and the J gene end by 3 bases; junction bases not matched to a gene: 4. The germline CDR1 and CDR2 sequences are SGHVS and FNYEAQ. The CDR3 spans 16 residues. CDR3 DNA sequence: TGTGCCAGCAGCCGGACTAGCGGGAGCAACTACAATGAGCAGTTCTTC. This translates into CASSRTSGSNYNEQFF.

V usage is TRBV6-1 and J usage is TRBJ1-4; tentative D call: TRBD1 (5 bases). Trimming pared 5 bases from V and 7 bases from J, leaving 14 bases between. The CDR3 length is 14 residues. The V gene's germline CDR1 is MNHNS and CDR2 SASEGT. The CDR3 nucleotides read TGTGCCAGCAGTCTGACTCGGGGCGGTGAAAAACTGTTTTTT. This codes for CASSLTRGGEKLFF.

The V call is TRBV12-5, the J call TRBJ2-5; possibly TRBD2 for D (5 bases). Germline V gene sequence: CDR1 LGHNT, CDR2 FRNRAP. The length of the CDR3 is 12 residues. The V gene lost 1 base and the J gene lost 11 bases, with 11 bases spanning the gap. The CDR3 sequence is CASGLDIGIQYF. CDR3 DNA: TGTGCTAGTGGTTTGGATATCGGGATTCAGTACTTC.

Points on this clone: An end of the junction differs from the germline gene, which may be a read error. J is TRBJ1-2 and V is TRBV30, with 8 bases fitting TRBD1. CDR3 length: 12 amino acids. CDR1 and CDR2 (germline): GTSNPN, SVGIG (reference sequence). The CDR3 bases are TGTGCCGGGAGGACAGGGAGCTATGGCTACACCTTC. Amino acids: CAGRTGSYGYTF.

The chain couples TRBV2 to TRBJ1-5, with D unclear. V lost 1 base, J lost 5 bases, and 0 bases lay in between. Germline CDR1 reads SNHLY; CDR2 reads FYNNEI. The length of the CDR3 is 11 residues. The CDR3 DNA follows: TGTGCCAGCAGTGAAGATCAGCCCCAGCATTTT. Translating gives CASSEDQPQHF.

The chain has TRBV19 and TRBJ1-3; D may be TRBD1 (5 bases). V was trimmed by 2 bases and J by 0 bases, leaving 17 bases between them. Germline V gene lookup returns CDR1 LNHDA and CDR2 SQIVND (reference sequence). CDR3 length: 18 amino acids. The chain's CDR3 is CASSIRDPRMGSGNTIYF. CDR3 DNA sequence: TGTGCCAGTAGTATACGGGACCCACGGATGGGCTCTGGAAACACCATATATTTT. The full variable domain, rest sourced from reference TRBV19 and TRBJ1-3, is DGGITQSPKYLFRKEGQNVTLSCEQNLNHDAMYWYRQDPGQGLRLIYYSQIVNDFQKGDIAEGYSVSREKKESFPLTVTSAQKNPTAFYLCASSIRDPRMGSGNTIYFGEGSWLTVV.

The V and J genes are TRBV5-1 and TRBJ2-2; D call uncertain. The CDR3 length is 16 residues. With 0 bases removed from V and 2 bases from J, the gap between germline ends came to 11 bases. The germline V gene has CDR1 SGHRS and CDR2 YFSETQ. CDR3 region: CASSLEGGSNTGELFF. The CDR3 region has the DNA TGCGCCAGCAGCTTGGAAGGCGGCAGCAACACCGGGGAGCTGTTTTTT.

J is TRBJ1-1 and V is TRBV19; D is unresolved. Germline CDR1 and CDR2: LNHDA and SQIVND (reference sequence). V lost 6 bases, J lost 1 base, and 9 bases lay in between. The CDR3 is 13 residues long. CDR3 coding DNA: TGTGCCAGTAGACCCCCCGCGAACACTGAAGCTTTCTTT. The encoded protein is CASRPPANTEAFF.

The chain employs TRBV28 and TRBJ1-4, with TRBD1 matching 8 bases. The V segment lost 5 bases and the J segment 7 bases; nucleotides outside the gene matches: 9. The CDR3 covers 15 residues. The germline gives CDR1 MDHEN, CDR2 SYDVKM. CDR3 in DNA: TGTGCCAGCAGTCTATTGAGAACAGGGGGTGAAAAACTGTTTTTT. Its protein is CASSLLRTGGEKLFF.